Only a few counts were recorded for the clone carrying this T cell receptor (beta chain). Its antigen is undetermined. This sample was taken from a study of T cell repertoires in cytomegalovirus infection. Whole-study context: Through public TCR beta signatures, both CMV infection and matching HLA type were indicated.

The CDR3 is 15 amino acids. V was trimmed by 0 bases and J by 0 bases, leaving 9 bases between them. CDR1 and CDR2 from the germline V gene are MNHNY and SVGAGI (reference sequence). TCRdb reanalysed the reads using MiXCR and keeps one entry per CDR3 protein. The table shows 350,000 to 500,000 distinct CDR3 sequences, with roughly a third occurring only once. Study-wide points: Pooled public TCR beta family frequency picked out CMV carriers with the relevant HLA.

The sequence was collected from a human donor in good health (CMV status not recorded). Some clones in this sample may be carry-over from other donors' samples. Sequenced: PBMCs. V is TRBV6-6 and J is TRBJ2-7; no firm D call. CDR3 region: CASSYSKAGSYEQYF. CDR3 in DNA: TGTGCCAGCAGTTACTCGAAGGCTGGCTCCTACGAGCAGTACTTC.